This T cell receptor (beta chain) was profiled in a study of T cell responses to AZD1222 COVID-19 vaccine. Overall study results and limits: Once two AZD1222 doses were given, Spike-specific TCR breadth and depth went up. The peak T cell response came first, and repertoires were sampled only after it.

This clone was recorded a few times. Its antigen remains unknown. CDR3 length: 13 residues. Germline CDR1 reads LNHNV; CDR2 reads YYDKDF (reference sequence). The V end lost 1 base, the J end lost 7 bases, and 10 bases lay between the germline ends. Pooled samples include second doses given at about 4 or 12 weeks. Profiled with immunoSEQ multiplex PCR; TCRdb holds only in-frame clones, not every one. The profile shows more than 95,000 clones, 85% to 90% of them singletons. The chain joins TRBV15 to TRBJ1-2; D is unclear. The TCR comes from an adult who received the AZD1222 COVID-19 vaccine. The sample here was peripheral blood, taken 28 days after the second AZD1222 dose. The CDR3 sequence is CATSRVREGGYTF. The CDR3 bases are TGTGCCACCAGCAGAGTAAGGGAAGGTGGCTACACCTTC.